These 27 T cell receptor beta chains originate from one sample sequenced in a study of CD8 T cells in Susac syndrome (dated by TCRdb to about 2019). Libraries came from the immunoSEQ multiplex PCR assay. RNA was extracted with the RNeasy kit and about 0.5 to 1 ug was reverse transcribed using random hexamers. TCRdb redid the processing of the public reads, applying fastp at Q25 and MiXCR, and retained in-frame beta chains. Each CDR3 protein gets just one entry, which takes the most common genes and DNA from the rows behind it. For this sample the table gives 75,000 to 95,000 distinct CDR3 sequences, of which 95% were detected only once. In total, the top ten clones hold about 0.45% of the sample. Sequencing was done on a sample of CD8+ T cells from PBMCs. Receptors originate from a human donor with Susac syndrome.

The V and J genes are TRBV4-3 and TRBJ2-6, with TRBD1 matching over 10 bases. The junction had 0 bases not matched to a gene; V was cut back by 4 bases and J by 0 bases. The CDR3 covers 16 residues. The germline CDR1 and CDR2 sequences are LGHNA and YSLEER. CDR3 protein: CASSRDRGSGANVLTF. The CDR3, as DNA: TGCGCCAGCAGCCGGGACAGGGGCTCTGGGGCCAACGTCCTGACTTTC.

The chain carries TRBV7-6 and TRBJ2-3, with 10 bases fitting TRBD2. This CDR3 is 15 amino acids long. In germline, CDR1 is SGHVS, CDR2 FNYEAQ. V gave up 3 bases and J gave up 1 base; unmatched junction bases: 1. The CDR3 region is CASSFGTSGTDTQYF. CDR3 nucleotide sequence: TGTGCCAGCAGCTTCGGGACTAGCGGCACAGATACGCAGTATTTT.

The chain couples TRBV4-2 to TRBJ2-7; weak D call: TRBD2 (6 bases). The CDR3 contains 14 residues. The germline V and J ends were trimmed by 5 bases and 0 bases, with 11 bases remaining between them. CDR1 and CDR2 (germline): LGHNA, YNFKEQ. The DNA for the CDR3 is TGTGCCAGCAGCTCGACCGGGAGCTCCTACGAGCAGTACTTC. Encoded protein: CASSSTGSSYEQYF.

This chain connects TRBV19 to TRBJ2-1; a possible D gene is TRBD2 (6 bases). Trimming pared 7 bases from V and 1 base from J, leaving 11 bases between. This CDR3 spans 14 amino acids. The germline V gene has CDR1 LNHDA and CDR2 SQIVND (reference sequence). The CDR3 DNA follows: TGTGCCAGTAACCCGAGCGGGTCCTACAATGAGCAGTTCTTC. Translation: CASNPSGSYNEQFF.

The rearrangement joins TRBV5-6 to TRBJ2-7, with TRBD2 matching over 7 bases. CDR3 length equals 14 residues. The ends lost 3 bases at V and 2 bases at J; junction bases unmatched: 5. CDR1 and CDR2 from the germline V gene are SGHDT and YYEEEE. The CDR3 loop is CASSSPGGTYEQYF. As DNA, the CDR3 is TGTGCCAGCAGCTCTCCGGGAGGCACCTACGAGCAGTACTTC.

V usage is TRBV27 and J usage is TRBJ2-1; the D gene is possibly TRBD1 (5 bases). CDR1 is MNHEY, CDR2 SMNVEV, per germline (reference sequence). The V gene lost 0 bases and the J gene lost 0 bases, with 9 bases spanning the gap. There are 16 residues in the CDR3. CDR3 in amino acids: CASSLSDTSSYNEQFF. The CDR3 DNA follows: TGTGCCAGCAGTTTATCGGACACCTCCTCCTACAATGAGCAGTTCTTC.

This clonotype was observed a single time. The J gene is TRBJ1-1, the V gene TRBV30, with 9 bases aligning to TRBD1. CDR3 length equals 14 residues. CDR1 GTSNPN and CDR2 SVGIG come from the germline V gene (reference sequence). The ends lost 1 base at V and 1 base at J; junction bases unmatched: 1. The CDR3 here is CAWSEGQGNTEAFF. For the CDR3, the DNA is TGTGCCTGGAGTGAGGGACAGGGGAACACTGAAGCTTTCTTT.

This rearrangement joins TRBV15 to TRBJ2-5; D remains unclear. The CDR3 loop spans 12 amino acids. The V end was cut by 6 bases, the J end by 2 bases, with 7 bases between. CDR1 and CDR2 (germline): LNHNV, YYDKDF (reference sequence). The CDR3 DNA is TGTGCCACCAGGGGCAGTCAAGAGACCCAGTACTTC. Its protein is CATRGSQETQYF.

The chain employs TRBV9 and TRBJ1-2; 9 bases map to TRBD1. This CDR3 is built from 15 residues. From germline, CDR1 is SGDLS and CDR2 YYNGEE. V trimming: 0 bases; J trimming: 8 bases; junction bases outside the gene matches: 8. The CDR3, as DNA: TGTGCCAGCAGCGTAGTAACAGGGGGCGCGGGAGGCTACACCTTC. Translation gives CASSVVTGGAGGYTF. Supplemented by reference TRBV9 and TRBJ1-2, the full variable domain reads DSGVTQTPKHLITATGQRVTLRCSPRSGDLSVYWYQQSLDQGLQFLIQYYNGEERAKGNILERFSAQQFPDLHSELNLSSLELGDSALYFCASSVVTGGAGGYTFGSGTRLTVV.

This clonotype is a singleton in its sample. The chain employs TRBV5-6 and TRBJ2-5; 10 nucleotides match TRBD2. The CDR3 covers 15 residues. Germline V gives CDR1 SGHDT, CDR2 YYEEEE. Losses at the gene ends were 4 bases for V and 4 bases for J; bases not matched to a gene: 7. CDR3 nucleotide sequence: TGTGCCAGCAGCGTATTAGCGGGAGGATTAGAGACCCAGTACTTC. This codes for CASSVLAGGLETQYF.

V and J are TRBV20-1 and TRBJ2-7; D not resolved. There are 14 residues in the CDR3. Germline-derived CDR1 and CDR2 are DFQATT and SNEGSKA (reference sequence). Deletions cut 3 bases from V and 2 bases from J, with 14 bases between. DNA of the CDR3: TGCAGTGCTAGTGACCCGGTGTCCACCTACGAGCAGTACTTC. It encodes CSASDPVSTYEQYF.

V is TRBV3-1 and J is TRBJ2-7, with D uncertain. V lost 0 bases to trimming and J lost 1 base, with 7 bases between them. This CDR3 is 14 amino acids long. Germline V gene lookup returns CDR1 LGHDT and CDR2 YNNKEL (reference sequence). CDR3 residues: CASSQDPVSYEQYF. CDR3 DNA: TGTGCCAGCAGCCAAGATCCGGTTTCCTACGAGCAGTACTTC.

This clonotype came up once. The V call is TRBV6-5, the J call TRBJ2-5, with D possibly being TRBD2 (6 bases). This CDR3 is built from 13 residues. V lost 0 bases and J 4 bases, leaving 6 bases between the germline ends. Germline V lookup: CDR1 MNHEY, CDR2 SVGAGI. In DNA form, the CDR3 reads TGTGCCAGCAGTTACTCGGGGGGAGAGACCCAGTACTTC. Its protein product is CASSYSGGETQYF.

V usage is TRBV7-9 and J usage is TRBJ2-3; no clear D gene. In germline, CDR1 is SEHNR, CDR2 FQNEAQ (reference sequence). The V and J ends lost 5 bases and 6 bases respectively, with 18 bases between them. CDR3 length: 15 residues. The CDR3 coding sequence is TGTGCCAGCAGCCCGACTTCCTTATATCCGGATACGCAGTATTTT. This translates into CASSPTSLYPDTQYF.

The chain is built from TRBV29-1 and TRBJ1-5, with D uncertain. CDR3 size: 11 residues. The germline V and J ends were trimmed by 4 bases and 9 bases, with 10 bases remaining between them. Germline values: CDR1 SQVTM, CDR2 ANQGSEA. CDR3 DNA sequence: TGCAGCGTTGGGCCGTCTTGGCCCCAGCATTTT. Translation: CSVGPSWPQHF.

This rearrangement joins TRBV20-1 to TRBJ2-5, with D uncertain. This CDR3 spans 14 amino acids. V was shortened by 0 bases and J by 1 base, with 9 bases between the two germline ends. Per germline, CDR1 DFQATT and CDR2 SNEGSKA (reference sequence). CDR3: CSARDLMAQETQYF. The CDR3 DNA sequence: TGCAGTGCTAGAGATCTAATGGCCCAAGAGACCCAGTACTTC.

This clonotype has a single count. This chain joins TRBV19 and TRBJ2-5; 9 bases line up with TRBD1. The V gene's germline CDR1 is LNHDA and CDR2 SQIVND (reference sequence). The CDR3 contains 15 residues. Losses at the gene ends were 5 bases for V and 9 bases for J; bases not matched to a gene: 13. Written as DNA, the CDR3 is TGTGCCAGTAGTCCCGGGACAGGGAGTGGGACGGCCCAGTACTTC. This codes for CASSPGTGSGTAQYF.

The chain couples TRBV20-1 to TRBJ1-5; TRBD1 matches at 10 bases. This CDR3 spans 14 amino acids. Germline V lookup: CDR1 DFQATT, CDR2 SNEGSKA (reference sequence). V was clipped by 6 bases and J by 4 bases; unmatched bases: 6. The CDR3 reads CSAIRGQGNQPQHF. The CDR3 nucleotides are TGCAGTGCAATTAGGGGACAGGGGAATCAGCCCCAGCATTTT.

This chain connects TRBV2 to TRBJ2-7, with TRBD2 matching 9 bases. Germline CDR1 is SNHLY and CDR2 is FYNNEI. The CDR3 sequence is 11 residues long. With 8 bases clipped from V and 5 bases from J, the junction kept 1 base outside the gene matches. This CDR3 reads CASLAGNEQYF. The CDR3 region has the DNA TGTGCCAGCCTAGCGGGAAACGAGCAGTACTTC.

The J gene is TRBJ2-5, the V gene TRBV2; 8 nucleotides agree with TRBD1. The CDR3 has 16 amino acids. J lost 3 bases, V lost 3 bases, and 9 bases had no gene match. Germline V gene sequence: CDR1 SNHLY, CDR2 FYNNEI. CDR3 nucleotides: TGTGCCAGCAGTGACCCTAGGACAGGGATCGAAGAGACCCAGTACTTC. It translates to CASSDPRTGIEETQYF.

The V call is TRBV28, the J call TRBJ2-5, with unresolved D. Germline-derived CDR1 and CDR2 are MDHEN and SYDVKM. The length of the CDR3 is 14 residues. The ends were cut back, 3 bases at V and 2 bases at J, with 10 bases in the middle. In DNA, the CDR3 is TGTGCCAGCAGTTTGGAACAGAGGCAAGAGACCCAGTACTTC. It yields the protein CASSLEQRQETQYF.

For the CDR3, the DNA is TGTGCCAGTAAACAGGGGAACACTGAAGCTTTCTTT. It specifies CASKQGNTEAFF. V gene TRBV19 combines with J gene TRBJ1-1, with D maybe TRBD1 (6 bases). The V end lost 7 bases, the J end lost 1 base, and 7 bases lay between the germline ends. This CDR3 is 12 amino acids long. Germline values: CDR1 LNHDA, CDR2 SQIVND (reference sequence).

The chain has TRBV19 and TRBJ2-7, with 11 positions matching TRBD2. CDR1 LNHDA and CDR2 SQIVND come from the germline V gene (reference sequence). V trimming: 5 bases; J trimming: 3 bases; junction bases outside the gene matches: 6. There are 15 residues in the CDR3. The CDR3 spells CASSLILAGDYEQYF. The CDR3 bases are TGTGCCAGTAGTCTAATACTAGCGGGAGACTACGAGCAGTACTTC. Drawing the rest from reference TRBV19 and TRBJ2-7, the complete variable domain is DGGITQSPKYLFRKEGQNVTLSCEQNLNHDAMYWYRQDPGQGLRLIYYSQIVNDFQKGDIAEGYSVSREKKESFPLTVTSAQKNPTAFYLCASSLILAGDYEQYFGPGTRLTVT.

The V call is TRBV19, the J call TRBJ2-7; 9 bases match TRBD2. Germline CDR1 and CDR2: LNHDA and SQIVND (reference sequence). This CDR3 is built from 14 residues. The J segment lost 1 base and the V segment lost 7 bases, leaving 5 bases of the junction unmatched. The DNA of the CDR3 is TGTGCCAGTAAGTGGACTAGCGTTTCCTACGAGCAGTACTTC. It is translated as CASKWTSVSYEQYF.

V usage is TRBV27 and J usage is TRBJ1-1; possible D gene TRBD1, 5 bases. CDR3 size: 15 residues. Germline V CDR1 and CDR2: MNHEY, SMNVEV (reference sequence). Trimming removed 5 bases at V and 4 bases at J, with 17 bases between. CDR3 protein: CASSPLSGISTEAFF. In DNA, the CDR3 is TGTGCCAGCAGTCCCCTCTCAGGGATCAGCACTGAAGCTTTCTTT.

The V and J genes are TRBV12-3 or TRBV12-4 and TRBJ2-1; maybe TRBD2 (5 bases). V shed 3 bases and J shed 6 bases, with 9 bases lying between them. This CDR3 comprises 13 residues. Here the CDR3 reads CASSLLEGNEQFF. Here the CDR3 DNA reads TGTGCCAGCAGTTTGCTAGAGGGCAATGAGCAGTTCTTC.

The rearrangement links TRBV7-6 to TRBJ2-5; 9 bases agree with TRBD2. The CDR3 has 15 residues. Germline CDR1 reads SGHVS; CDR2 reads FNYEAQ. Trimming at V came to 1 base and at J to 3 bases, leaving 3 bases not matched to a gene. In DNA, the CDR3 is TGTGCCAGCAGCTTAGAGCTAGCGGGGAAAGAGACCCAGTACTTC. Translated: CASSLELAGKETQYF.